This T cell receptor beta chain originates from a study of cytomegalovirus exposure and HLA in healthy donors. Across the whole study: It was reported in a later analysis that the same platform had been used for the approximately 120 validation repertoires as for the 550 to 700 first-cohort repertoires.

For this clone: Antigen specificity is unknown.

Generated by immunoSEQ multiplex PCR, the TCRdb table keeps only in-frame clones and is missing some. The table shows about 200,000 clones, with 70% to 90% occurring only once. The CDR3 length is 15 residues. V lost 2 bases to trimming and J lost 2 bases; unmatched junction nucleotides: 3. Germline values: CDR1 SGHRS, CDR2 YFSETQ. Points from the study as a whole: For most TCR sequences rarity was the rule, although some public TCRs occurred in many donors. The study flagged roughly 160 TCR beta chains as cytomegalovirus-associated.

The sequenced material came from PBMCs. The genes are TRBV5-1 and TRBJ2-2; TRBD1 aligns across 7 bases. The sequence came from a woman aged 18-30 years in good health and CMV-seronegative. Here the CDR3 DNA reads TGCGCCAGCAGCTTTAACAGGGGAAACACCGGGGAGCTGTTTTTT. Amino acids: CASSFNRGNTGELFF.